The 14 T cell receptor beta chains below all came from one sample that was sequenced in a study of blood T cell repertoires in COVID-19. Data came from immunoSEQ multiplex PCR; TCRdb stores just in-frame clones and leaves some out. Altogether under 300,000 clones are present, 70% to 75% being singletons, with the ten largest covering more than 2.5%. Sample: peripheral blood. The receptors shown here come from a woman over 75 with acute or convalescent COVID-19.

Comment on this clone: Mismatch with germline at one junction end may stem from a read error. The chain uses TRBV11-3 and TRBJ2-3, with 7 bases identical to TRBD1. Germline V gene data show CDR1 as SGHNT and CDR2 as YENEEA. This CDR3 has 15 residues. The CDR3 sequence is CASSLEGQTTDTQYF. CDR3 DNA: TGTGCCAGCAGCCTAGAGGGACAGACCACAGATACGCAGTATTTT.

This chain joins TRBV30 and TRBJ2-5; possibly TRBD1 for D (5 bases). Deletions cut 0 bases from V and 5 bases from J, with 16 bases between. In germline, CDR1 is GTSNPN, CDR2 SVGIG (reference sequence). The CDR3 spans 15 residues. The CDR3 bases are TGTGCCTGGAGTGTTGGACACCCGGCTGGGGAGACCCAGTACTTC. Encoded protein: CAWSVGHPAGETQYF.

This clone was seen only a few times. The rearrangement links TRBV10-2 to TRBJ1-2; 10 bases align to TRBD1. Germline V gives CDR1 WSHSY, CDR2 SAAADI. This CDR3 has 13 residues. The V gene end was trimmed by 0 bases and the J gene end by 8 bases; junction bases not matched to a gene: 0. The CDR3 coding sequence is TGCGCCAGCAGTGAGTCGACAGGGGGCGGCTACACCTTC. This codes for CASSESTGGGYTF.

The genes are TRBV10-3 and TRBJ1-1, with 8 bases fitting TRBD1. Germline trimming cut 6 bases from V and 2 bases from J; bases unmatched to any gene: 5. From germline, CDR1 is ENHRY and CDR2 SYGVKD. This CDR3 has 14 amino acids. The CDR3 region is CAIRSDRGNTEAFF. The CDR3 bases are TGTGCCATCAGGTCCGACAGGGGAAACACTGAAGCTTTCTTT.

V is TRBV20-1 and J is TRBJ1-4, with D hard to call. Trimming shortened V by 3 bases and J by 4 bases, and 12 bases separated the two germline ends. Germline V lookup: CDR1 DFQATT, CDR2 SNEGSKA (reference sequence). The CDR3 has 14 amino acids. CDR3 DNA sequence: TGCAGTGCTAGTCTGCAGAGGTTTAATGAAAAACTGTTTTTT. Encoded protein: CSASLQRFNEKLFF.

The V gene is TRBV6-5, the J gene TRBJ1-5; TRBD1 is a possible D gene (6 bases). The CDR3 spans 15 residues. The germline V gene encodes CDR1 MNHEY and CDR2 SVGAGI. Trimming stripped 6 bases from V and 0 bases from J, with 12 bases between. CDR3 coding DNA: TGTGCCAGCAGCAGGACAGCCCATAGCAATCAGCCCCAGCATTTT. Translated: CASSRTAHSNQPQHF.

The J gene is TRBJ2-2, the V gene TRBV19, with TRBD1 matching over 9 bases. The CDR3 sequence is 13 residues long. Trimming cost V 11 bases and J 4 bases; bases outside gene matches: 5. Germline CDR1 LNHDA, CDR2 SQIVND (reference sequence). The CDR3 loop reads CAGGQGGTGELFF. The CDR3 DNA sequence: TGTGCCGGGGGACAGGGTGGCACCGGGGAGCTGTTTTTT.

V is TRBV7-9 and J is TRBJ2-5; 8 bases match TRBD1. Looked up from germline, CDR1 is SEHNR and CDR2 is FQNEAQ (reference sequence). CDR3 length: 13 amino acids. Losses at the gene ends were 9 bases for V and 5 bases for J; bases not matched to a gene: 8. In DNA, the CDR3 is TGTGCCAGTCTGGCAGGGGGCATGGAGACCCAGTACTTC. Amino acid sequence: CASLAGGMETQYF.

This chain joins TRBV27 and TRBJ1-2; 12 bases are a match to TRBD1. The V gene's germline CDR1 is MNHEY and CDR2 SMNVEV (reference sequence). V gave up 5 bases and J gave up 8 bases; unmatched junction bases: 15. There are 17 residues in the CDR3. Written as DNA, the CDR3 is TGTGCCAGCAGTCCCCCCCGGGGACAGGGGGCATCTGAGGGCTACACCTTC. Translating it yields CASSPPRGQGASEGYTF.

The sample holds a few counts of this clone. This sequence joins TRBV7-9 and TRBJ2-7; TRBD2 matches 8 bases. V lost 4 bases to trimming and J lost 2 bases; unmatched junction nucleotides: 13. Germline V gene lookup returns CDR1 SEHNR and CDR2 FQNEAQ (reference sequence). There are 17 residues in the CDR3. DNA of the CDR3: TGTGCCAGCAGCTCGGGGGCGAGCGGGAGCTCACCCTACGAGCAGTACTTC. Translating gives CASSSGASGSSPYEQYF.

The chain has TRBV6-2 or TRBV6-3 and TRBJ1-5, with no clear D. Between the trimmed V and J ends, which lost 4 bases and 5 bases, there was a span of 9 bases. Germline loops: CDR1 MNHEY, CDR2 SVGEGT. This CDR3 has 13 residues. The CDR3 sequence is CASSSLSHQPQHF. The DNA for the CDR3 is TGTGCCAGCAGTTCCCTGAGTCATCAGCCCCAGCATTTT.

V usage is TRBV11-1 and J usage is TRBJ2-3; D not resolved. The CDR3 totals 12 residues. Trimming took 5 bases from V and 2 from J, leaving 5 bases between them. CDR1 is SGHAT, CDR2 FQDESV, per germline (reference sequence). The CDR3 nucleotides read TGTGCCAGCAGCCCCCACACAGATACGCAGTATTTT. Translation gives CASSPHTDTQYF. Based on the CDR3 plus reference TRBV11-1 and TRBJ2-3, the full variable domain is EAEVAQSPRYKITEKSQAVAFWCDPISGHATLYWYRQILGQGPELLVQFQDESVVDDSQLPKDRFSAERLKGVDSTLKIQPAELGDSAMYLCASSPHTDTQYFGPGTRLTVL.

The chain combines TRBV19 with TRBJ2-1; D not certain. Between the trimmed V and J ends, which lost 6 bases and 8 bases, there was a span of 17 bases. CDR1 is LNHDA and CDR2 is SQIVND in the germline V gene (reference sequence). This CDR3 spans 14 amino acids. CDR3 DNA sequence: TGTGCCAGTAGGTCCCACTCCGGCGGCGATGAGCAGTTCTTC. It is translated as CASRSHSGGDEQFF.

J is TRBJ2-1 and V is TRBV19; 13 bases are shared with TRBD2. Germline V gene lookup returns CDR1 LNHDA and CDR2 SQIVND (reference sequence). Trimming cost V 5 bases and J 9 bases; bases outside gene matches: 10. This CDR3 contains 16 residues. The CDR3 DNA is TGTGCCAGTAGTTCAGCCGGACTAGCGGGAGTTGGTGAGCAGTTCTTC. This encodes CASSSAGLAGVGEQFF.